This T cell receptor beta chain was observed in a study of T cells after yellow fever vaccination. From germline, CDR1 is MDHEN and CDR2 SYDVKM. The CDR3 consists of 14 residues. The trim removed 10 bases at V and 0 bases at J, leaving 8 bases unmatched. The authors made TCR cDNA by 5'RACE template switching, adding a universal primer site and UMIs. One entry per CDR3 protein, called by TCRdb with MiXCR from the 5' RACE reads. The data hold a few hundred thousand distinct CDR3 sequences, with roughly 4.8% observed a single time. Findings and caveats of the study: Weaker, the secondary response peaked sooner, at day 5 versus 15.

In its sample, this clonotype was seen a few times. What it binds is unknown. The sample consisted of CD4+ T cells sorted from PBMCs, taken on the day of the yellow fever booster vaccination. This chain joins TRBV28 and TRBJ2-7, with TRBD2 identical over 8 bases. This clonotype was obtained from a man younger than 30 who received the YFV17D yellow fever vaccine. CDR3 in amino acids: CATTGGGYSYEQYV. CDR3 sequence (DNA): TGTGCCACTACGGGAGGGGGTTACTCCTACGAGCAGTACGTC.